This T cell receptor beta chain was recorded in a study of response to subunit inactivated influenza vaccine. Study-wide results and caveats: Each seasonal influenza vaccination recruits few new T cells, the authors suggested.

After removal of 4 bases from V and 5 bases from J, the junction contained 7 bases not matched to a gene. The CDR3 totals 15 residues. Germline V CDR1 and CDR2: SGHTS, YDEGEE. TCRdb reprocessed the RT-PCR reads via MiXCR and lists one record per CDR3 protein. The sample consists of approximately 230,000 distinct CDR3 sequences, less than 15% of them appearing once. Concerning this clonotype: Its cognate antigen is unknown.

This clonotype was sampled from a man aged 50 or older who received an inactivated influenza vaccine. V is TRBV5-8 and J is TRBJ2-1; 9 bases align to TRBD2. The sample here was non-naive T cells sorted from PBMCs, taken around 14 days before vaccination. The CDR3 sequence is CASSEGTSRNNEQFF. For the CDR3, the DNA is TGTGCCAGCAGCGAAGGGACTAGCAGAAACAATGAGCAGTTCTTC. The full variable domain, completed using reference TRBV5-8 and TRBJ2-1, is EAGVTQSPTHLIKTRGQQATLRCSPISGHTSVYWYQQALGLGLQFLLWYDEGEERNRGNFPPRFSGRQFPNYSSELNVNALELEDSALYLCASSEGTSRNNEQFFGPGTRLTVL.